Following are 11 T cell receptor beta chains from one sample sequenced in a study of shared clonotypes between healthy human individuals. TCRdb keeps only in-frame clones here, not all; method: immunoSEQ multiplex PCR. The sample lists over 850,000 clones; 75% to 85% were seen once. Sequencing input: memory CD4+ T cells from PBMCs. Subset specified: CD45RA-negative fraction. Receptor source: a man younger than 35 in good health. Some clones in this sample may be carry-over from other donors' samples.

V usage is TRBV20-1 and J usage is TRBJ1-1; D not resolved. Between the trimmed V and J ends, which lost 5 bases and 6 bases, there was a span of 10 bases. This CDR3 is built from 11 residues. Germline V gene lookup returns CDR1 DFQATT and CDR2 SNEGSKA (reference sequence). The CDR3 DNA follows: TGCAGTGCTCCCACTGAACCTGAAGCTTTCTTT. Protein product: CSAPTEPEAFF.

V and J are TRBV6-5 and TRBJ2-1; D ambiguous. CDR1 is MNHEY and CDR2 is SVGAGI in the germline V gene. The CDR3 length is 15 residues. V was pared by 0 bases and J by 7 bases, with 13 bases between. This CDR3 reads CASSYSTNYRNEQFF. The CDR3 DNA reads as TGTGCCAGCAGTTACTCGACGAATTATAGGAATGAGCAGTTCTTC.

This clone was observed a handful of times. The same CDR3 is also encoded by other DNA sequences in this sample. CDR3 nucleotide sequence: TGCAGCGTTGACCAGGGGGCTGAGGAGACCCAGTACTTC. As protein: CSVDQGAEETQYF. This chain connects TRBV29-1 to TRBJ2-5, with 8 bases identical to TRBD1. J lost 5 bases, V lost 3 bases, and 5 bases had no gene match. The CDR3 contains 13 residues. Germline-derived CDR1 and CDR2 are SQVTM and ANQGSEA.

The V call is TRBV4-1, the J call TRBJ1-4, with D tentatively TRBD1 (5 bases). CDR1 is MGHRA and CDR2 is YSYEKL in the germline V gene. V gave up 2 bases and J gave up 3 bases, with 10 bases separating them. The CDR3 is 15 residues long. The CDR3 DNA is TGCGCCAGCAGCCAAACCGGGACCTCTAATGAAAAACTGTTTTTT. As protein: CASSQTGTSNEKLFF.

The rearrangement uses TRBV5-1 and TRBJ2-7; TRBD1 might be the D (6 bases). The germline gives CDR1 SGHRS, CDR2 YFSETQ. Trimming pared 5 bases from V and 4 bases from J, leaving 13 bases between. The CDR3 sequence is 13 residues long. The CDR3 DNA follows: TGCGCCAGCAGTCACGGGACAATTTACGAGCAGTACTTC. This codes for CASSHGTIYEQYF. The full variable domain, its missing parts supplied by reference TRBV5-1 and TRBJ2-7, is KAGVTQTPRYLIKTRGQQVTLSCSPISGHRSVSWYQQTPGQGLQFLFEYFSETQRNKGNFPGRFSGRQFSNSRSEMNVSTLELGDSALYLCASSHGTIYEQYFGPGTRLTVT.

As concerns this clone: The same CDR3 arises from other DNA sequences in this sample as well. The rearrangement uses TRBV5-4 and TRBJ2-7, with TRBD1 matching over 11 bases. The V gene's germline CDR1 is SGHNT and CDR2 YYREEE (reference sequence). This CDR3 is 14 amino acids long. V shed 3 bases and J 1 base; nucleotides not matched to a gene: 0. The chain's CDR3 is CASSWDRGSYEQYF. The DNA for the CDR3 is TGTGCCAGCAGCTGGGACAGGGGGTCCTACGAGCAGTACTTC. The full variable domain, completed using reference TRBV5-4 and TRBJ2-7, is ETGVTQSPTHLIKTRGQQVTLRCSSQSGHNTVSWYQQALGQGPQFIFQYYREEENGRGNFPPRFSGLQFPNYSSELNVNALELDDSALYLCASSWDRGSYEQYFGPGTRLTVT.

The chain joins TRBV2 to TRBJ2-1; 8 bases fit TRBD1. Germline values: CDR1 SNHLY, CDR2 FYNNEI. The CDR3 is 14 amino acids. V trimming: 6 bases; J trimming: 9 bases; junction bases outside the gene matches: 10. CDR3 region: CASRAAAGGGEQFF. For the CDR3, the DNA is TGTGCCAGCAGGGCCGCTGCAGGGGGCGGTGAGCAGTTCTTC.

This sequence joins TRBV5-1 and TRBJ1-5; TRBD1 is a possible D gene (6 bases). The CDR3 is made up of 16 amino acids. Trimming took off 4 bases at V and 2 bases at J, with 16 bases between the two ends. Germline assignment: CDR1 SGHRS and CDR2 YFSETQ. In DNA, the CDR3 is TGCGCCAGCAGCCCTGAAGGGGGAGCTGGCAATCAGCCCCAGCATTTT. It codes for CASSPEGGAGNQPQHF.

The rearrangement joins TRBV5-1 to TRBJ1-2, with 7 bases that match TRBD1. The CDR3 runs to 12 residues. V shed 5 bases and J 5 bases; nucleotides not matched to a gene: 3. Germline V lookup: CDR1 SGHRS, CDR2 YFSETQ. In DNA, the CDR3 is TGCGCCAGCAGGGAGGGGGCTTATGGCTACACCTTC. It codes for CASREGAYGYTF.

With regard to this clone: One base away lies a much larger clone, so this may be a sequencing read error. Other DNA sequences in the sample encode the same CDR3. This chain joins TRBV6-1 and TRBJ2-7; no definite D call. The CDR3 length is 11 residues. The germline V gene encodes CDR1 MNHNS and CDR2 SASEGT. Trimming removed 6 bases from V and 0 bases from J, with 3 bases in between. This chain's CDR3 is CASRSSYEQYF. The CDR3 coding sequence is TGTGCCAGCAGAAGCTCCTACGAGCAGTACTTC.

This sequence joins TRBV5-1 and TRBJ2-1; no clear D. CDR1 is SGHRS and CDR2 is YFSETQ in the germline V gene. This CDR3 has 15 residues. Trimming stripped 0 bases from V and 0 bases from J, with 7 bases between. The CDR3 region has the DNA TGCGCCAGCAGCTTGGAGGGTACCTCCTACAATGAGCAGTTCTTC. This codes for CASSLEGTSYNEQFF.